Below, 5 T cell receptor beta chains from the same sample are listed, as sequenced in a study of blood T cell repertoires in COVID-19. The assay was immunoSEQ multiplex PCR, and TCRdb's table has in-frame clones only and misses some. This sample has about 180,000 clones, with roughly 85% found just once. What was sequenced was peripheral blood. Receptor source: a human donor with active or convalescent COVID-19. The donor label of this sample is uncertain.

The chain recombines TRBV9 with TRBJ2-6; 14 bases fit TRBD2. The CDR3 runs to 17 residues. V lost 4 bases, J lost 3 bases, and 3 bases stayed unmatched. Germline CDR1 reads SGDLS; CDR2 reads YYNGEE. The CDR3, as DNA: TGTGCCAGCAGCATGGGACTAGCGGGGGTTGGGGCCAACGTCCTGACTTTC. Its protein is CASSMGLAGVGANVLTF.

The chain recombines TRBV7-9 with TRBJ2-7, with D possibly being TRBD2 (6 bases). Looked up from germline, CDR1 is SEHNR and CDR2 is FQNEAQ (reference sequence). The length of the CDR3 is 14 residues. V lost 5 bases and J 4 bases, leaving 15 bases between the germline ends. The CDR3 loop reads CASSVLSGVYEQYF. The DNA for the CDR3 is TGTGCCAGCAGCGTCCTATCGGGGGTGTACGAGCAGTACTTC.

V gene TRBV5-6 combines with J gene TRBJ2-5; 7 positions agree with TRBD1. This CDR3 has 13 residues. V gave up 7 bases and J gave up 0 bases; unmatched junction bases: 3. The germline V gene encodes CDR1 SGHDT and CDR2 YYEEEE. CDR3 amino acids: CASVRGYQETQYF. The CDR3 nucleotides read TGTGCCAGCGTCAGGGGGTACCAAGAGACCCAGTACTTC.

The chain recombines TRBV28 with TRBJ2-7; 11 nucleotides line up with TRBD2. The CDR3 is 14 residues long. CDR1 is MDHEN and CDR2 is SYDVKM in the germline V gene. The ends lost 6 bases at V and 7 bases at J; junction bases unmatched: 8. Here the CDR3 DNA reads TGTGCCAGCAGCAAACTAGCGGGGGCAAGGGAGCAGTACTTC. Encoded protein: CASSKLAGAREQYF.

This clone was observed a single time. The gene calls are TRBV6-5 and TRBJ2-2; TRBD2 matches 13 bases. V lost 4 bases to trimming and J lost 3 bases; unmatched junction nucleotides: 2. The germline V gene encodes CDR1 MNHEY and CDR2 SVGAGI. The CDR3 extends over 16 amino acids. The CDR3 nucleotides read TGTGCCAGCAGTTTTGGGACTAGCGGGGACACCGGGGAGCTGTTTTTT. It yields the protein CASSFGTSGDTGELFF.